This T cell receptor (beta chain) was identified in a study of blood T cell repertoires in COVID-19. Across the whole study: Samples representing acute and convalescent COVID-19 were sourced from the United States, Italy and Spain. T cells, B-cell-depleted T cells, or PBMCs provided the cDNA or gDNA that served as material.

Authors' analysis steps: Quantification of nucleated cells was approximated via reference gene primer amplification. Profiled with immunoSEQ multiplex PCR; TCRdb holds only in-frame clones, not every one. From that table come the V and J calls and clone size; the DNA was used to work out D and trimming. The repertoire holds 15,000 to 20,000 clones, with about 81% as singletons. Deletions cut 4 bases from V and 3 bases from J, with 13 bases between. Germline CDR1 reads SGHRS; CDR2 reads YFSETQ. This CDR3 is 14 amino acids long. The specimen was peripheral blood. The genes are TRBV5-1 and TRBJ1-2; D perhaps matches TRBD1 (5 bases). The source is a man between 60 and 75 years old with acute or convalescent COVID-19. CDR3 DNA: TGCGCCAGCAGCGCCTCCGGGGGGGACTATGGCTACACCTTC. This translates into CASSASGGDYGYTF.